This note documents a single TCR beta chain sequence. These data come from a study of blood T cell repertoires in COVID-19. The data were produced by immunoSEQ multiplex PCR, yet TCRdb's version contains in-frame clones alone and is incomplete. The repertoire holds just over 650,000 clones, approximately 90% seen once, with about 0.24% in the top ten. Sequencing used peripheral blood. The receptor was isolated from a woman in her late teens or twenties with acute or convalescent COVID-19.

CDR3 in DNA: TGTGCCAGTAGCTGGGGGGGGGATGGCTACACCTTC. Translation: CASSWGGDGYTF. The J gene is TRBJ1-2, the V gene TRBV19, with D possibly TRBD1 on 5 matching bases. This CDR3 has 12 amino acids. Trimming shortened V by 6 bases and J by 6 bases, and 11 bases separated the two germline ends. Germline values: CDR1 LNHDA, CDR2 SQIVND (reference sequence).